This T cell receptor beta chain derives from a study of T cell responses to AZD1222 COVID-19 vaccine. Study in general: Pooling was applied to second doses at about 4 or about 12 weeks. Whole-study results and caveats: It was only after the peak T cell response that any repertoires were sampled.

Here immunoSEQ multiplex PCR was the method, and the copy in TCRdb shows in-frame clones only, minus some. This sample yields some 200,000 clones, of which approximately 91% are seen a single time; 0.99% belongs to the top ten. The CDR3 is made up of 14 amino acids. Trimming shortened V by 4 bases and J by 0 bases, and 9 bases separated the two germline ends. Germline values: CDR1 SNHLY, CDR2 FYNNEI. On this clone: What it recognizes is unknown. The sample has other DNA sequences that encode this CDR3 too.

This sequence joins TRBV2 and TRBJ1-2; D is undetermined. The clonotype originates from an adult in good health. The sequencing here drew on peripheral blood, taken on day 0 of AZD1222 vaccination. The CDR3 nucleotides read TGTGCCAGCAGTGGGGCAGGTACTAACTATGGCTACACCTTC. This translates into CASSGAGTNYGYTF.